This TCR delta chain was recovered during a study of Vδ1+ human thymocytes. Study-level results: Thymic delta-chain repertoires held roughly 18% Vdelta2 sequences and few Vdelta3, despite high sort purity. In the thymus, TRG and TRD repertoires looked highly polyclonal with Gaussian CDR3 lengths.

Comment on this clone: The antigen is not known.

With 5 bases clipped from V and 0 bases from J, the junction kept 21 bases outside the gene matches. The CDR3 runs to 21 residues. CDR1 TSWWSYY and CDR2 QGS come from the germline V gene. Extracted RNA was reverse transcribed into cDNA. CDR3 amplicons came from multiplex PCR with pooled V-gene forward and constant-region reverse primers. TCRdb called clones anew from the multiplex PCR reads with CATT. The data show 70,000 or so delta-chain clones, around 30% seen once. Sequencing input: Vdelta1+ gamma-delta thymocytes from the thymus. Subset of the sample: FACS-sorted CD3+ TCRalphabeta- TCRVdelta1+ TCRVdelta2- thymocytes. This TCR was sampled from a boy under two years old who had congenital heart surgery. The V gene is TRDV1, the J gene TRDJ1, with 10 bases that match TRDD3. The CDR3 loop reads CALGSSFVLGDAGTYTDKLIF. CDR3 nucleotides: TGTGCTCTTGGGAGCTCATTTGTACTGGGGGATGCCGGGACATACACCGATAAACTCATCTTT.